This T cell receptor (beta chain) was recorded in a study of response to subunit inactivated influenza vaccine. Each CDR3 protein gets one entry after TCRdb re-called the RT-PCR reads with MiXCR. Among 450,000 to 550,000 distinct CDR3 sequences listed, 25% were seen once. Between the trimmed V and J ends, which lost 5 bases and 1 base, there was a span of 15 bases. The germline V gene has CDR1 MDHEN and CDR2 SYDVKM. The CDR3 sequence is 16 residues long. This clonotype was observed at least ten times. The clonotype comes from a man aged 50-59 years who received an inactivated influenza vaccine. V usage is TRBV28 and J usage is TRBJ2-4; D possibly corresponds to TRBD2 (5 bases). The source was CD4+ T cells sorted from PBMCs, collected less than 6 days after vaccination. CDR3 nucleotides: TGTGCCAGCAGTCCCACTAGATCAGTGGCCAAAAACATTCAGTACTTC. This gives the protein CASSPTRSVAKNIQYF.